This T cell receptor beta chain is from a study of vaccination effects on CD4 cells after COVID-19. The wider study: Participants were vaccinated with two doses of either the BNT162b2 or mRNA-1273 vaccine.

CD4+ T cells specific for antigen were expanded with viral peptide pools by the ViraFEST assay before sequencing. Following 10 days of culture, CD4+ T cells were isolated. None of the vaccinated had previously contracted SARS-CoV-2, and their nucleocapsid antibodies tested negative. Assay used: immunoSEQ multiplex PCR; TCRdb lists only in-frame clones, some missing. The table lists more than 20,000 clones, roughly 74% of them singletons, with approximately 3.5% in the top ten. With respect to this clone: Its antigen is unknown.

The sample here was CD4+ T cells from PBMCs cultured with SARS-CoV-2 spike peptides, taken before COVID-19 vaccination. The TCR sequence derives from a human donor who received a COVID-19 vaccine.

The CDR3 here is CASTSGQANTEAFF. The CDR3 region has the DNA TGTGCCAGCACCTCGGGGCAGGCGAACACTGAAGCTTTCTTT. The chain combines TRBV6-5 with TRBJ1-1; D is perhaps TRBD1 (5 bases). The CDR3 runs to 14 residues. Deletions cut 7 bases from V and 1 base from J, with 13 bases between. The germline V gene has CDR1 MNHEY and CDR2 SVGAGI.